This T cell receptor beta chain was sequenced during a study of type 1 regulatory T cells. About the study: This in vitro CD4 product, T-allo10, is enriched for Tr1 cells and alloantigen-specific.

This clonotype showed up many times. This CDR3 region has 13 residues. CDR1 is LNHDA and CDR2 is SQIVND in the germline V gene (reference sequence). The V and J ends lost 8 bases and 4 bases respectively, with 11 bases between them. One entry per CDR3 protein results from TCRdb running MiXCR on the reads. The sample records about 18,000 distinct CDR3 sequences, roughly 10% being singletons. The chain recombines TRBV19 with TRBJ2-2; D perhaps matches TRBD1 (6 bases). Sequencing used CD4+ T cells, either the whole sample or a sorted fraction (not recorded which). The sequence derives from a human donor in good health. The DNA of the CDR3 is TGTGCCAGTCGGGGACAATCCACCGGGGAGCTGTTTTTT. It yields the protein CASRGQSTGELFF.